The T cell receptor beta chain under discussion was sequenced for a study of shared clonotypes between healthy human individuals (dated by TCRdb to 2020 to 2022). A note on the overall study: The cohort included a few men and a couple of women between 18 and 49 years of age. For each donor, CD4 naive and CD4 memory were each given three plates, CD8 naive was given two plates, and CD8 memory was given one plate. To estimate repertoire size and how much clonotype sharing occurs between individuals, the study deeply sequenced the blood TCR repertoires of a handful of healthy adults. Different laboratories and diverse techniques were used to prepare libraries and sequence TCR repertoires, to increase sequencing depth and limit assay-specific biases. Leukapheresis yielded between about 0.85 and 9 billion PBMCs per donor.

As regards this clone: Its recognized antigen is unknown. The sample holds no much larger clone one base away, and base qualities are not on file.

General study outcomes and caveats: Naive subsets generally had larger estimated clonotype richness than memory subsets. Clonotypes shared by all four sorted-subset donors showed higher generation probabilities than non-shared clonotypes. Because the study included only a small number of donors, the genetic and exposure-history diversity represented was limited. Incomplete sequencing was indicated by rarefaction of sorted-subset datasets, despite the large sequencing depth. Sampling was restricted to blood, and TCR repertoires in tissue are likely to differ from TCR repertoires in blood. Sharing across a handful of donors was observed for around 5% of naive CD4, about 3.2% of naive CD8, roughly 2.3% of memory CD4, and roughly 0.43% of memory CD8 clonotypes. Pairwise subsampling indicated that sequencing depth was expected to affect the degree of clonotype sharing among donors.

TCR CDR3 regions were amplified from genomic DNA by multiplex PCR using the deep immunoSEQ assay. For each cell subset, the extracted genomic DNA was distributed evenly across all wells of several immunoSEQ 96-well plates, and each plate served as one replicate. For sorted subsets, approximately 190 ng genomic DNA, equal to tens of thousands of T cell genomes, was loaded into each replicate PCR. Purified libraries were quantified with a Qubit 3.0 fluorometer, sized on a Bioanalyzer 2100, and re-quantified with the KAPA Library Quantification kit. Every immunoSEQ 96-well plate was sequenced on a separate single-read 150-cycle Illumina NextSeq 550 flow cell. The authors processed their data as follows. The immunoSEQ output contained only junctional sequences without quality scores, so filtering could not match that applied to full-length reads. Sequences were annotated with PyIR, a Python wrapper for IgBLAST v1.9, and V/J genes and CDR3 were assigned using IMGT germline references. Reads with weak V/J assignments (E-value above 1e-6), missing CDR3, stop codons, out-of-frame junctions, or ambiguous translated residues were removed. V3J clonotypes were defined as sequences sharing an identical inferred V gene, J gene, and CDR3 amino acid sequence. Percentage overlap between repertoires was calculated by dividing the number of shared unique clonotypes by the size of the smaller repertoire. RTK rarefaction, the Chao1 estimator, and Recon v2.1 estimates of unobserved clonotypes were used to assess repertoire richness. Generation probabilities were computed with OLGA for all TCRbeta clonotypes obtained by the gDNA method from a handful of donors. Held by TCRdb, this immuneACCESS table contains in-frame sequences only and omits some clones. Under half of the omission traces to an unresolved V gene where checked; the cause of the rest is unknown. V and J calls and clone size are as listed in that table; D and trimming were resolved from the DNA. The sample table lists some 580,000 clones, 98% of them with a count of one. The ten largest clones capture approximately 0.3% of the sample.

CD8 naive samples consisted of CD45RO-negative cells that were positively selected for CCR7, yielding a CD45RA+CCR7+ population without TemRA cells. Donors were healthy HIV-negative adults with no recently reported acute infections or vaccinations. Every donor was a Caucasian adult residing in Nashville, Tennessee, USA. Blood was obtained by leukapheresis, after which PBMCs were separated by Ficoll-Histopaque density gradient centrifugation and cryopreserved in liquid nitrogen vapor phase. Analytical flow cytometry was used to check the purity and quantity of each magnetically sorted T cell population. From each sorted fraction, genomic DNA was isolated and quantified by UV absorbance on a Nanodrop 2000c. Inclusive of the bounding cysteine and phenylalanine, the CDR3 is 13 residues long. The entry retains the CDR3 DNA only, 39 bases that are in frame from base 1. Trimming at the junction amounts to 2 bases on V and 2 bases on J, and the germline ends lie 5 bases apart. The germline V gene (reference sequence) supplies CDR1 MNHNY and CDR2 SVGAGI.

Sequencing was carried out using naive CD8+ T cells sorted from blood. The cell subset or site label for this specimen denotes: CD45RA+CCR7+. This receptor was identified in a man under 40 in good health. Rearrangement joined TRBV6-6 to TRBJ2-3, with no confidently assigned D gene. The sequenced DNA is TGTGCCAGCAGTTACGGCCACACAGATACGCAGTATTTT. Translated, this is CASSYGHTDTQYF.